Listed below are T cell receptor beta chains from one sample, sequenced in a study of CD8 T cells in Susac syndrome. Using its own MiXCR run on the immunoSEQ multiplex PCR reads, TCRdb lists one record per CDR3 protein. This sample has around 80,000 distinct CDR3 sequences; about 91% occur once, and the top ten carry just over 0.5%. Material: CD8+ T cells from PBMCs. These receptor sequences come from a human donor with multiple sclerosis. CDR3s leave out the opening cysteine and the closing phenylalanine or tryptophan. The size of a clone is reported for some rows only, either as once, few or many, or as a class for expanded clones.

>.|TRBJ2-4|TRBV28
ASRLAGGLAKNIQY
>.|TRBJ2-1|TRBV13
ASSQRRRANEQF
>.|TRBJ1-1|TRBV19
ASSIYFPNTEAF
>.|TRBJ2-1|TRBV7-6
ASSRTGGEQF
>.|TRBJ2-7|TRBV27
ASRLRQAGTESYEQY
>few|TRBJ2-2|TRBV5-1
ASSFNLAGGTNTGELF
>.|TRBJ1-2|TRBV12-3/TRBV12-4
ASSFGAYGYT
>.|TRBJ2-7|TRBV6-2/TRBV6-3
ASRGLAEDYEQY
>few|TRBJ2-7|TRBV4-1
ASSHGRGYEQY
>few|TRBJ2-7|TRBV2
ASSETAYEQY
>.|TRBJ2-2|TRBV7-8
ASSLLSGGPNTGELF
>.|TRBJ2-7|TRBV27
ASALGGGSYEQY
>.|TRBJ2-7|TRBV27
ASSLSSGSYEQY
>.|TRBJ2-1|TRBV24-1
AASPGGGNEQF
>.|TRBJ2-7|TRBV5-1
ASSLHEQY
>.|TRBJ1-5|TRBV10-3
AISLDSGQPQH
>.|TRBJ1-5|TRBV27
ASGPGGQPQH
>.|TRBJ1-2|TRBV7-3
ASSLSRVANYGYT